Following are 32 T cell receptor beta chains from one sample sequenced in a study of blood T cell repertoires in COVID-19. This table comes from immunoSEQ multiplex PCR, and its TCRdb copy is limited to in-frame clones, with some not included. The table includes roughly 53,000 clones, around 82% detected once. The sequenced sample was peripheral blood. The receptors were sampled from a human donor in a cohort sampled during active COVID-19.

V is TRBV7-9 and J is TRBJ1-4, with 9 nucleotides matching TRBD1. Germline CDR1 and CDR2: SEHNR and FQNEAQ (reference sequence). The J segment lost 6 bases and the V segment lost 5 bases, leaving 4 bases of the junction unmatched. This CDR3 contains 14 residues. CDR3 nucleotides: TGTGCCAGCAGCACTACAGGGGGCGATGAAAAACTGTTTTTT. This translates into CASSTTGGDEKLFF.

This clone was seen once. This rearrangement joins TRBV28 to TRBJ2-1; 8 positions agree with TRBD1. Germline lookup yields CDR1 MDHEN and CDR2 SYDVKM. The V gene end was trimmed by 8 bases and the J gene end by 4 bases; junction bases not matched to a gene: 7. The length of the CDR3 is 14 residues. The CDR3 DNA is TGTGCCAGCCAGGGACAGGTCCCTTACAATGAGCAGTTCTTC. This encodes CASQGQVPYNEQFF.

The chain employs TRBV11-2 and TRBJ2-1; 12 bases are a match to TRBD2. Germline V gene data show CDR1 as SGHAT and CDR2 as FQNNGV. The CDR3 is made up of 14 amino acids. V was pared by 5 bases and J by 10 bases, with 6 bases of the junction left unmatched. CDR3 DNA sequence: TGTGCCAGCAGCCGACTAGCGGGAGCTCAAGAGCAGTTCTTC. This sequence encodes CASSRLAGAQEQFF.

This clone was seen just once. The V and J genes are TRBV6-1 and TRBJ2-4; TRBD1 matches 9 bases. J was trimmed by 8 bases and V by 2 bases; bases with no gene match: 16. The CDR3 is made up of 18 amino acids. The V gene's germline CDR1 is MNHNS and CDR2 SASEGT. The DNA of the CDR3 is TGTGCCAGCAGTGAATTCTCTCCAGGGACAGGGCGGAGGGACATTCAGTACTTC. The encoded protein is CASSEFSPGTGRRDIQYF.

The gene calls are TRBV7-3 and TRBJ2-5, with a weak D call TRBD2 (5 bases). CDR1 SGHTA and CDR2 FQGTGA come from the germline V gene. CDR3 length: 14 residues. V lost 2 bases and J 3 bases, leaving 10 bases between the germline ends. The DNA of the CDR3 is TGTGCCAGCAGCTTAGGTGGACTGAAAGAGACCCAGTACTTC. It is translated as CASSLGGLKETQYF. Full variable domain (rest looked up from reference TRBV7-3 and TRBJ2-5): GAGVSQTPSNKVTEKGKYVELRCDPISGHTALYWYRQSLGQGPEFLIYFQGTGAADDSGLPNDRFFAVRPEGSVSTLKIQRTERGDSAVYLCASSLGGLKETQYFGPGTRLLVL.

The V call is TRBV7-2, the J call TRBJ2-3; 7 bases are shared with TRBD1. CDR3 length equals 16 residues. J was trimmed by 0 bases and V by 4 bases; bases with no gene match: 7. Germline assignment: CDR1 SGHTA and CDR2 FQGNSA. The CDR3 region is CASSSRTGLSTDTQYF. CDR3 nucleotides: TGTGCCAGCAGCTCTCGGACAGGACTGAGCACAGATACGCAGTATTTT.

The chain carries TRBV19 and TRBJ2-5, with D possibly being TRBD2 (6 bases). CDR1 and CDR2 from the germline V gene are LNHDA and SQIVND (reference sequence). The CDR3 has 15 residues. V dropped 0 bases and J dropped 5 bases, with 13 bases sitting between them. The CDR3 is CASSIDRAGTETQYF. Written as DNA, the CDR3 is TGTGCCAGTAGTATAGATCGGGCGGGAACGGAGACCCAGTACTTC.

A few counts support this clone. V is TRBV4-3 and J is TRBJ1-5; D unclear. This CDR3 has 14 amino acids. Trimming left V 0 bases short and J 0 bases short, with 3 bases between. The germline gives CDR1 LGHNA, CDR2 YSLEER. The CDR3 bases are TGCGCCAGCAGCCAAGATCGTAGCAATCAGCCCCAGCATTTT. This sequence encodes CASSQDRSNQPQHF.

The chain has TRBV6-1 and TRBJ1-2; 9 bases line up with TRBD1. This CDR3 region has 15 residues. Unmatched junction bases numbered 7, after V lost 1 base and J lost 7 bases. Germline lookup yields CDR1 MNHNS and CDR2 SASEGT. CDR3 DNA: TGTGCCAGCAGTGAAGTTAGGACAGGGGTTAGTGGCTACACCTTC. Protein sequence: CASSEVRTGVSGYTF.

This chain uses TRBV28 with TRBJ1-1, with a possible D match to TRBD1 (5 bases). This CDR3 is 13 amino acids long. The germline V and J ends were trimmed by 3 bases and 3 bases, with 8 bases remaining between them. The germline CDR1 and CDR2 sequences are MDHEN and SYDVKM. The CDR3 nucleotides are TGTGCCAGCAGTTTGAACAGGTACACTGAAGCTTTCTTT. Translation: CASSLNRYTEAFF.

The CDR3 reads CASSPQGGVSYEQYF. The CDR3 nucleotides read TGTGCCAGCTCACCACAGGGGGGGGTTTCCTACGAGCAGTACTTC. The J gene is TRBJ2-7, the V gene TRBV18; D is perhaps TRBD2 (7 bases). From germline, CDR1 is KGHSH and CDR2 LQKENI. This CDR3 region has 15 residues. V shed 1 base and J shed 1 base, with 11 bases lying between them.

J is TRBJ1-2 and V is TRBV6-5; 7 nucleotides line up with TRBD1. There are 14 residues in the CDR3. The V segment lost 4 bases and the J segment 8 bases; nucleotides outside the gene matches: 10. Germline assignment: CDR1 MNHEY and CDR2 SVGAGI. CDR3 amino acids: CASSSVSRGQGYTF. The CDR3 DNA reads TGTGCCAGCAGTTCCGTTAGTCGGGGACAGGGCTACACCTTC.

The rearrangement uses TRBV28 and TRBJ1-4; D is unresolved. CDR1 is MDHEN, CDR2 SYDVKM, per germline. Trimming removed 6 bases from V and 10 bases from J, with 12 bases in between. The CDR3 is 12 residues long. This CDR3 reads CASSPPYGKLFF. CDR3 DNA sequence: TGTGCCAGCAGCCCCCCCTATGGAAAACTGTTTTTT.

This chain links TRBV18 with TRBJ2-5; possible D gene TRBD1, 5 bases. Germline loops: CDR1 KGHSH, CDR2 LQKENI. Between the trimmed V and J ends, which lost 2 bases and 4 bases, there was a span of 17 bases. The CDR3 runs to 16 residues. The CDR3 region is CASSPVADWGRETQYF. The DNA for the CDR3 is TGTGCCAGCTCACCAGTCGCTGACTGGGGCCGAGAGACCCAGTACTTC.

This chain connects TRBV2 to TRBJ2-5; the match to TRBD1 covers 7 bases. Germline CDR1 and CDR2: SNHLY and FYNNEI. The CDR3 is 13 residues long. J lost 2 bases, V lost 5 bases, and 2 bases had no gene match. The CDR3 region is CASSRDRQETQYF. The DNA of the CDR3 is TGTGCCAGCAGTCGGGACAGACAAGAGACCCAGTACTTC. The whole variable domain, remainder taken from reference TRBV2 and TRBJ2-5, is EPEVTQTPSHQVTQMGQEVILRCVPISNHLYFYWYRQILGQKVEFLVSFYNNEISEKSEIFDDQFSVERPDGSNFTLKIRSTKLEDSAMYFCASSRDRQETQYFGPGTRLLVL.

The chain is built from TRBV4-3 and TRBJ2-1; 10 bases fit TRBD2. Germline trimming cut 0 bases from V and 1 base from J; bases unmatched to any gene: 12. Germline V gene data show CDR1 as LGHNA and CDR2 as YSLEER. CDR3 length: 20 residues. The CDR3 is CASSQDVVLELAGSYNEQFF. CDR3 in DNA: TGCGCCAGCAGCCAAGATGTGGTCTTAGAACTAGCGGGATCCTACAATGAGCAGTTCTTC.

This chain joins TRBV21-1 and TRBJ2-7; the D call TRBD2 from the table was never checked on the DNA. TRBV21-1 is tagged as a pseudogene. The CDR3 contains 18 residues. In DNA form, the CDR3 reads TGTGCCAGCAGCAAAATTAAGGTTGGGGCGGGGGAGTCCTACGAGCAGTACTTC. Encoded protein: CASSKIKVGAGESYEQYF.

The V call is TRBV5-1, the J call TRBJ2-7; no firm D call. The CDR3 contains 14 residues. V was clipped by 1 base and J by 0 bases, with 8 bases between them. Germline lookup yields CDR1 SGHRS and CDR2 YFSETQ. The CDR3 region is CASSLLAGSYEQYF. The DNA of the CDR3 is TGCGCCAGCAGCTTGCTTGCAGGCTCCTACGAGCAGTACTTC.

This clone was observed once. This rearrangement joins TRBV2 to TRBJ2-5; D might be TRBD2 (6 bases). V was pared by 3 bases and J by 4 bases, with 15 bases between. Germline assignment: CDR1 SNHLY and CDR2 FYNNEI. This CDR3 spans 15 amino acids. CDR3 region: CASSDARESRETQYF. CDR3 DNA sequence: TGTGCCAGCAGTGATGCCCGGGAGAGTAGAGAGACCCAGTACTTC.

CDR3 amino acids: CASTQRGQGKYNEQFF. CDR3 nucleotides: TGCGCCAGCACGCAACGGGGACAGGGAAAGTACAATGAGCAGTTCTTC. J is TRBJ2-1 and V is TRBV23-1, with 9 nucleotides matching TRBD1. TRBV23-1 is identified as an open reading frame with a role that is uncertain. The CDR3 length is 16 residues. Trimming took 7 bases from V and 4 from J; bases not matched to a gene: 11.

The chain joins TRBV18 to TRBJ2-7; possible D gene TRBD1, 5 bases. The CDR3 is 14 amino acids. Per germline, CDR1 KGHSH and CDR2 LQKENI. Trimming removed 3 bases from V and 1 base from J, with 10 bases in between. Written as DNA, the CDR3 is TGTGCCAGCTCACCGCAGGGTTCTTCCTACGAGCAGTACTTC. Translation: CASSPQGSSYEQYF.

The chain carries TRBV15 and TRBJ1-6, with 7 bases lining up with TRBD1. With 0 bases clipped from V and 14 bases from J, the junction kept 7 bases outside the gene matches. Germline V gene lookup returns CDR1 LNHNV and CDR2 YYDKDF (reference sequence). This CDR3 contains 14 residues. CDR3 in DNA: TGTGCCACCAGCAGAGATTCAGGGGGTTCGTCCCTCCACTTT. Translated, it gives CATSRDSGGSSLHF.

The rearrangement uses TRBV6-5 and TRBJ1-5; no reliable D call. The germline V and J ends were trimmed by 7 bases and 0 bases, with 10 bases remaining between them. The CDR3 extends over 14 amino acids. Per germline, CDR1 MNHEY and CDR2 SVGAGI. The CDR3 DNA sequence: TGTGCCAGCAAGGAGGCGTATAGCAATCAGCCCCAGCATTTT. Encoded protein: CASKEAYSNQPQHF.

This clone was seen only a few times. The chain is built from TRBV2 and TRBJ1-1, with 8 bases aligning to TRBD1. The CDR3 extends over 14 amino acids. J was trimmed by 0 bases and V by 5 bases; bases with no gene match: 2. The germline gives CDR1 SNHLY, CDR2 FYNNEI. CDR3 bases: TGTGCCAGCAGTCGGACAGGGATGAACACTGAAGCTTTCTTT. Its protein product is CASSRTGMNTEAFF.

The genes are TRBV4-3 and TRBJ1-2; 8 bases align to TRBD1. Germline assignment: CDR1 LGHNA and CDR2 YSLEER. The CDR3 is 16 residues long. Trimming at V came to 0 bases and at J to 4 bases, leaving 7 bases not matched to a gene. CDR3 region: CASSQDLRQGTYGYTF. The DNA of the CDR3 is TGCGCCAGCAGCCAAGACTTGAGACAGGGGACCTATGGCTACACCTTC.

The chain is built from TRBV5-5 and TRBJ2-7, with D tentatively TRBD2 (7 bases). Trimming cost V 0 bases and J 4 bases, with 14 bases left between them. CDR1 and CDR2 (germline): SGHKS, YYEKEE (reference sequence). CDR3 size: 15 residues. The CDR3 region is CASSLEGGLGYEQYF. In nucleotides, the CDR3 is TGTGCCAGCAGCTTGGAGGGGGGGCTCGGGTACGAGCAGTACTTC.

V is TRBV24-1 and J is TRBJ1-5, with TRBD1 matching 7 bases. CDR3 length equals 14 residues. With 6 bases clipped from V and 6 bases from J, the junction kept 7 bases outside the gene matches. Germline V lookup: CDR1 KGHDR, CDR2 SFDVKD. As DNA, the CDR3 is TGTGCCACCAGTAAAGCAGGGGGGACTCAGCCCCAGCATTTT. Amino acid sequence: CATSKAGGTQPQHF.

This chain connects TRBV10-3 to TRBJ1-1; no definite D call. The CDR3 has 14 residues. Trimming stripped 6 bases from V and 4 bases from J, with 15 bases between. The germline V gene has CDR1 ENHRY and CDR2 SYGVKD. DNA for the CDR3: TGTGCCATCAGCCCACGAGGTAGTACCACTGAAGCTTTCTTT. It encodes CAISPRGSTTEAFF.

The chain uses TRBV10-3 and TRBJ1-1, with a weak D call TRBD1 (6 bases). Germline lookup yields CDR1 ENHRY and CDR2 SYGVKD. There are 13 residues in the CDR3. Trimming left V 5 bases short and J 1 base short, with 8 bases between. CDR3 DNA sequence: TGTGCCATCAGTACGACAGGGAACACTGAAGCTTTCTTT. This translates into CAISTTGNTEAFF.

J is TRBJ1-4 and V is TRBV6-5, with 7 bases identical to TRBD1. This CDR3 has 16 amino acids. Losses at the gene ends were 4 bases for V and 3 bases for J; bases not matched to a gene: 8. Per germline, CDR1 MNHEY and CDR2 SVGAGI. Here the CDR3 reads CASSSGQGGANEKLFF. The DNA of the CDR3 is TGTGCCAGCAGTTCCGGTCAGGGGGGAGCTAATGAAAAACTGTTTTTT.

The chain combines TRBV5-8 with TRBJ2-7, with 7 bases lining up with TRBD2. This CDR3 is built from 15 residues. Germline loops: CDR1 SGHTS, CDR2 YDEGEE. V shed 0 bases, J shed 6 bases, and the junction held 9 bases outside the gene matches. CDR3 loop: CASSLDIFGGSEQYF. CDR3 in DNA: TGTGCCAGCAGCTTGGATATCTTCGGGGGGAGCGAGCAGTACTTC.

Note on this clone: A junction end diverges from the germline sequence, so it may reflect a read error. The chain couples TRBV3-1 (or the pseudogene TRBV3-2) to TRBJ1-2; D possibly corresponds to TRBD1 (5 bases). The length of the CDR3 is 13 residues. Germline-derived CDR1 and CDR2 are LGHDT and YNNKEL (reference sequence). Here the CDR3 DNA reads TGTGCCAGCAGCCAAAGTTCCCAGGGAGGGCAGAACTTC. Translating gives CASSQSSQGGQNF.